This record looks at one TCR beta chain sequence and its context. Its target is not known. The sample originates from a study of monozygotic twins with inflammatory bowel disease. General study results and limits: Discordant twins had repertoire similarity that did not differ from that of concordant twins, possibly from limited power.

Every sample had its cDNA made across eight separate reactions. UMIs bearing a 6-nucleotide sample barcode were added through template switching. TCRdb reprocessed the 5' RACE reads and reports one entry per CDR3 protein, with no DNA. Seen in this sample are fewer than 200,000 distinct CDR3 sequences; the ten most common clones hold 2% to 2.5%. Germline assignment: CDR1 SNHLY and CDR2 FYNNEI. CDR3 size: 15 residues. The rearrangement joins TRBV2 to TRBJ2-1; TCRdb's assignment of TRBD2 cannot be checked, as there is no DNA. The specimen sequenced was blood. The sequence came from a human donor with ulcerative colitis or Crohn's disease, or a healthy co-twin of an affected twin (not recorded which). The CDR3 loop reads CASTQELAGYNEQFF.